These T cell receptor beta chains were read from a single sample in a study of human T cells and chemical hapten exposure. TCRdb redid the calling of the 5' RACE reads with MiXCR, one entry per CDR3 protein. The sample carries about 140,000 distinct CDR3 sequences, about 4.3% recorded once. These receptors were taken from a female donor in good health. Both conserved end residues are part of each CDR3. A D gene is named only where the DNA matches it firmly. Clone size is stated in some rows and not others, as once, few, many or a class when expanded.

.	.	TRBV5-1	TRBJ2-5	CASRTTYWGETQYF	TGCGCCAGCAGGACTACATACTGGGGCGAGACCCAGTACTTC
many	.	TRBV7-3	TRBJ2-1	CASSFRLGPDPRDEQFF	TGTGCCAGCAGCTTCCGACTGGGGCCGGATCCGAGGGATGAGCAGTTCTTC
many	.	TRBV6-2/TRBV6-3	TRBJ2-4	CASSSDAGAWAVQYF	TGTGCCAGCAGTTCGGACGCGGGGGCGTGGGCGGTTCAGTACTTC
many	.	TRBV29-1	TRBJ1-2	CSVVVRGRGYTF	TGCAGCGTTGTGGTACGAGGAAGGGGCTACACCTTC
many	TRBD1	TRBV6-6	TRBJ2-4	CASSSTGGSIQYF	TGTGCCAGCAGTTCGACAGGGGGCAGCATTCAGTACTTC
.	.	TRBV20-1	TRBJ1-2	CSARAPPGYGYTF	TGCAGTGCTAGAGCCCCCCCGGGCTATGGCTACACCTTC
many	TRBD1	TRBV20-1	TRBJ1-3	CSALTGPGNTIYF	TGCAGTGCCCTGACAGGGCCCGGAAACACCATATATTTT
many	TRBD1	TRBV10-3	TRBJ2-7	CAISGGQNYEQYF	TGTGCCATCAGTGGGGGACAGAACTACGAGCAGTACTTC
many	.	TRBV3-1	TRBJ2-7	CASSLWTSGYEQYF	TGTGCCAGCAGCTTATGGACAAGTGGGTACGAGCAGTACTTC
.	TRBD1	TRBV6-6	TRBJ2-4	CASRSGQGGEYF	TGTGCCAGCAGGTCAGGACAGGGCGGAGAGTACTTC
many	TRBD1	TRBV5-4	TRBJ1-2	CASSSGQGIVVGYTF	TGTGCCAGCAGCTCGGGACAGGGGATAGTCGTGGGCTACACCTTC
.	.	TRBV29-1	TRBJ2-1	CSVGQAWYNEQFF	TGCAGCGTTGGACAGGCCTGGTACAATGAGCAGTTCTTC
many	.	TRBV20-1	TRBJ1-4	CSAGAGPTTNEKLFF	TGCAGTGCTGGGGCAGGGCCAACAACTAATGAAAAACTGTTTTTT
many	.	TRBV6-5	TRBJ1-4	CASSYGGKLFF	TGTGCCAGCAGTTATGGAGGAAAACTGTTTTTT
many	.	TRBV7-8	TRBJ1-5	CASSLWGERDQPQHF	TGTGCCAGCAGCCTTTGGGGGGAGAGAGATCAGCCCCAGCATTTT
many	.	TRBV20-1	TRBJ1-1	CSAVRGPVNTEAFF	TGCAGTGCGGTCCGGGGCCCCGTGAACACTGAAGCTTTCTTT
many	.	TRBV28	TRBJ1-1	CATQNGGTHTEAFF	TGTGCCACCCAGAATGGCGGGACACACACTGAAGCTTTCTTT
many	.	TRBV4-1	TRBJ1-1	CASSPRSAGVGTEAFF	TGCGCCAGCAGCCCAAGGTCGGCAGGGGTGGGCACTGAAGCTTTCTTT
few	.	TRBV7-2	TRBJ2-1	CASSTARNSGPYNEQFF	TGTGCCAGCAGCACCGCGAGGAACAGCGGACCTTACAATGAGCAGTTCTTC
many	.	TRBV7-2	TRBJ2-5	CASSLVSGRLQETQYF	TGTGCCAGCAGCTTAGTATCGGGACGGCTCCAAGAGACCCAGTACTTC
many	TRBD2	TRBV20-1	TRBJ2-7	CSTGLAGATIYEQYF	TGCAGTACCGGACTAGCGGGGGCGACGATCTACGAGCAGTACTTC
few	.	TRBV7-8	TRBJ2-7	CASSLTRQGGAYEQYF	TGTGCCAGCAGCCTTACCCGACAGGGAGGAGCCTACGAGCAGTACTTC